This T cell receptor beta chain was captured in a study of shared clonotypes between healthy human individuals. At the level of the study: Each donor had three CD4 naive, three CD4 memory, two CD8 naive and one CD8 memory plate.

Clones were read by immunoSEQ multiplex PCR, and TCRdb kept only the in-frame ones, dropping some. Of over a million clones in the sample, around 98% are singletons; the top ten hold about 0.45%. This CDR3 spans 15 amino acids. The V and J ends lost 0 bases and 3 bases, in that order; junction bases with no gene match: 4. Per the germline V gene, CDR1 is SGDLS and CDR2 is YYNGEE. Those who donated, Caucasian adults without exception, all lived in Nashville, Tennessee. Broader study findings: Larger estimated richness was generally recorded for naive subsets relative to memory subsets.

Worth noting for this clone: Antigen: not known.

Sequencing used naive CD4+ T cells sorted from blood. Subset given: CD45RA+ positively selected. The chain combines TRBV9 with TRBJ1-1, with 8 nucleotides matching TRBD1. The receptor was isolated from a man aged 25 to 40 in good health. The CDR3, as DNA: TGTGCCAGCAGCGTAGGGGACAGGCAATACACTGAAGCTTTCTTT. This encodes CASSVGDRQYTEAFF.